This T cell receptor beta chain was captured by sequencing in a study of neoadjuvant anti-PD-1 for oral cavity cancer. There are 15 residues in the CDR3. The germline V gene has CDR1 MGHRA and CDR2 YSYEKL. Trimming stripped 0 bases from V and 9 bases from J, with 17 bases between. Documented time point: after neoadjuvant nivolumab, at surgical resection. By share, this clone counts as medium-sized. Repertoires were generated with immunoSEQ multiplex PCR, while TCRdb's copy carries only in-frame clones and drops some. The data hold around 15,000 clones, with about 36% observed a single time. Sample: tumor tissue, taken after nivolumab (anti-PD-1) treatment. This receptor was taken from a person between 40 and 85 years old with oral cavity squamous cell carcinoma. The chain recombines TRBV4-1 with TRBJ1-2; D is uncertain. The chain's CDR3 is CASSQEGGRGSSYTF. As DNA, the CDR3 is TGCGCCAGCAGCCAAGAAGGAGGTAGAGGGTCGAGCTACACCTTC.